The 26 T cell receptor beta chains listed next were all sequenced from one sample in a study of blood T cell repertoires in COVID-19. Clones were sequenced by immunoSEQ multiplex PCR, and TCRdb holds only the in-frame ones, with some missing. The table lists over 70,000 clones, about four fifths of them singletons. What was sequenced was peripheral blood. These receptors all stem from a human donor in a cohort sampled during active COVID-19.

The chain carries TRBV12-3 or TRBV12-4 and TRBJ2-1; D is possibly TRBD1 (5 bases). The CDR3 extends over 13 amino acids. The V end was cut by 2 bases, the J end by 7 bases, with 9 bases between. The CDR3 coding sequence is TGTGCCAGCAGTTTACAGGGTCGGAATGAGCAGTTCTTC. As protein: CASSLQGRNEQFF.

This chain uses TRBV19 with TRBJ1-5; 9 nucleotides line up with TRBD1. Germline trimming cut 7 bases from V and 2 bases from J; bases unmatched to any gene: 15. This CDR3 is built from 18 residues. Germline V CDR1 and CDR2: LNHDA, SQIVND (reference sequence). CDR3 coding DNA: TGTGCCAGTACCCGGGGACAGGGACAGGGTGGGGGCAATCAGCCCCAGCATTTT. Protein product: CASTRGQGQGGGNQPQHF.

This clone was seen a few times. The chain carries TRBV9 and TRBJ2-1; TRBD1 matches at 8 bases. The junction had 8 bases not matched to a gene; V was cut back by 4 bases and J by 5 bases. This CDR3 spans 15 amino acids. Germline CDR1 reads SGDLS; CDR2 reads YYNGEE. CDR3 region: CASSPRTGNNNEQFF. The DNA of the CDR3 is TGTGCCAGCAGCCCCCGGACAGGGAATAACAATGAGCAGTTCTTC.

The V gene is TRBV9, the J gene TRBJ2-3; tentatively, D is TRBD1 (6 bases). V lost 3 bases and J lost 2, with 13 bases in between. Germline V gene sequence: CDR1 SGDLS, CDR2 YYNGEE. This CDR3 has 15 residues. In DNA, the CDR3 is TGTGCCAGCAGCGACCGGGACACTTTCACAGATACGCAGTATTTT. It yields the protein CASSDRDTFTDTQYF.

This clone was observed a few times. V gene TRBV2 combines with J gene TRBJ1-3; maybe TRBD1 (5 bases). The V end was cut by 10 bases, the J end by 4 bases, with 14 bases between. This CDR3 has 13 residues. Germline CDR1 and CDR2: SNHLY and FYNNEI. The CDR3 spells CATSQGPGNTIYF. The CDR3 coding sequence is TGTGCCACGTCCCAGGGTCCAGGAAACACCATATATTTT.

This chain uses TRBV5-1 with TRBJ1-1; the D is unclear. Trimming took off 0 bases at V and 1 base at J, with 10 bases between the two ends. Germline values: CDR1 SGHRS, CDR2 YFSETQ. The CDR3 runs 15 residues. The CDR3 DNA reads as TGCGCCAGCAGCTTGGTGGGAGAAAGGAACACTGAAGCTTTCTTT. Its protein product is CASSLVGERNTEAFF.

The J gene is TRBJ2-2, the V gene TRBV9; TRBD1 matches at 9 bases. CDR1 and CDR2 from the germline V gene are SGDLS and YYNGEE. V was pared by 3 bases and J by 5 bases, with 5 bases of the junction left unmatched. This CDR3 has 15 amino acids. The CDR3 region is CASSGTGVYTGELFF. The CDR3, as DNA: TGTGCCAGCAGCGGGACAGGGGTGTATACCGGGGAGCTGTTTTTT. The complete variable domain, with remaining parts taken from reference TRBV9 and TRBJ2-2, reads DSGVTQTPKHLITATGQRVTLRCSPRSGDLSVYWYQQSLDQGLQFLIQYYNGEERAKGNILERFSAQQFPDLHSELNLSSLELGDSALYFCASSGTGVYTGELFFGEGSRLTVL.

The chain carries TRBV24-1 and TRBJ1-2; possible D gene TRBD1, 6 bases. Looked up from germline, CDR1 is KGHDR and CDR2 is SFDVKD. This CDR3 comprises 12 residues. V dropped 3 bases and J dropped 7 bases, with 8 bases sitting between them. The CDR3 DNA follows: TGTGCCACCAGTGATCCAGGGGTTGGCTACACCTTC. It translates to CATSDPGVGYTF.

In DNA, the CDR3 is TGTGCCAGCAGCTTTAACCCCGGGACTAGCGGGGGGGCTTTCTTC. Amino acids: CASSFNPGTSGGAFF. J is TRBJ2-1 and V is TRBV7-2, with TRBD2 matching 16 bases. The CDR3 has 15 residues. Per the germline V gene, CDR1 is SGHTA and CDR2 is FQGNSA. The J segment lost 16 bases and the V segment lost 3 bases, leaving 9 bases of the junction unmatched.

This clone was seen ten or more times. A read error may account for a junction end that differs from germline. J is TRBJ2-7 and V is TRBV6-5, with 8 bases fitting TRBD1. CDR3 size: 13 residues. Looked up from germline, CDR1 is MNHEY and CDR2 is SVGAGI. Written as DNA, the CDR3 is TGTGCCAGCAGCTCGGGACAGGTCCGTCCCCAGAACTTC. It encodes CASSSGQVRPQNF.

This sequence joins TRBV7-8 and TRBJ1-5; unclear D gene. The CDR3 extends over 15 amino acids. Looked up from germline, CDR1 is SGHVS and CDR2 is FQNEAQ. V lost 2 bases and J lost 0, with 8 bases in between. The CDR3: CASSLLGASNQPQHF. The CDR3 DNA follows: TGTGCCAGCAGCTTACTTGGAGCTAGCAATCAGCCCCAGCATTTT.

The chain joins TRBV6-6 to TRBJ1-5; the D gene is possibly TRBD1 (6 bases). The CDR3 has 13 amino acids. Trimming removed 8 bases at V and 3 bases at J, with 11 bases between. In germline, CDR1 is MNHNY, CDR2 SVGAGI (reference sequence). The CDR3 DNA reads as TGTGCCAGCGAGACAGGTCCCAATCAGCCCCAGCATTTT. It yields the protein CASETGPNQPQHF.

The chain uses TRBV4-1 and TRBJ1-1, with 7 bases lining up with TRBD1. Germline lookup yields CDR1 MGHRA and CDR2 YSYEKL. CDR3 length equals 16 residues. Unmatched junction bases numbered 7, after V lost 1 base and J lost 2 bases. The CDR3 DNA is TGCGCCAGCAGCCAAGGCCTCAGGGGGTCTAACACTGAAGCTTTCTTT. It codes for CASSQGLRGSNTEAFF.

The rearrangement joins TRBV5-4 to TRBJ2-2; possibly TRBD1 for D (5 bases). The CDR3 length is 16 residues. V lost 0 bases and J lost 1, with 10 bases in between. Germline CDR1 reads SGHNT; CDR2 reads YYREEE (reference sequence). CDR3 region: CASSLGQGVNTGELFF. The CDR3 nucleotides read TGTGCCAGCAGCTTGGGCCAGGGTGTGAACACCGGGGAGCTGTTTTTT.

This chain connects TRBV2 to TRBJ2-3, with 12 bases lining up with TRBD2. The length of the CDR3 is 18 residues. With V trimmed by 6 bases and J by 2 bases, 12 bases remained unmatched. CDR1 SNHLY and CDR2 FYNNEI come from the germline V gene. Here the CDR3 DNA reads TGTGCCAGCAGGCCCCCTAGCGGGGGGGCCGGAACCACAGATACGCAGTATTTT. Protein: CASRPPSGGAGTTDTQYF.

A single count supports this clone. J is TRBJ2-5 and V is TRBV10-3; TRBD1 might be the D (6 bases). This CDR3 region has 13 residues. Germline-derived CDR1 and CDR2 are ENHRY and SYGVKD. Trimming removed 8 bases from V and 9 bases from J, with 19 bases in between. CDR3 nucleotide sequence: TGTGCCATCGCAGGGGAACCTTCTACGTCCCAGTACTTC. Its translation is CAIAGEPSTSQYF.

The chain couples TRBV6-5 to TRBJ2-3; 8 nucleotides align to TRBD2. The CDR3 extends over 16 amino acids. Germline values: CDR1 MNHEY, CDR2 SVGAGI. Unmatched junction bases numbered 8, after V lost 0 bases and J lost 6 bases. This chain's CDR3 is CASSYSGLGVVDTQYF. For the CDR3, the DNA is TGTGCCAGCAGTTACTCGGGACTAGGGGTCGTCGATACGCAGTATTTT.

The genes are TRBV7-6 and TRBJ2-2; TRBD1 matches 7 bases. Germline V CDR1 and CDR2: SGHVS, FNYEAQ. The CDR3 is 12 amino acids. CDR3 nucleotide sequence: TGTGGTTACAGGGGTGACACCGGGGAGCTGTTTTTT. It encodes CGYRGDTGELFF.

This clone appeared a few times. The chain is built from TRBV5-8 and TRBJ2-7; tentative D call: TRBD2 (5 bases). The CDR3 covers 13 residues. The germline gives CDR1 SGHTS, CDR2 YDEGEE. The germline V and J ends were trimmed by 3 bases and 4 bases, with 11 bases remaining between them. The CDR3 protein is CASSSSLRYEQYF. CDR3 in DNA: TGTGCCAGCAGCTCTAGCCTCCGATACGAGCAGTACTTC. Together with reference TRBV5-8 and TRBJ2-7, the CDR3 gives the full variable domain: EAGVTQSPTHLIKTRGQQATLRCSPISGHTSVYWYQQALGLGLQFLLWYDEGEERNRGNFPPRFSGRQFPNYSSELNVNALELEDSALYLCASSSSLRYEQYFGPGTRLTVT.

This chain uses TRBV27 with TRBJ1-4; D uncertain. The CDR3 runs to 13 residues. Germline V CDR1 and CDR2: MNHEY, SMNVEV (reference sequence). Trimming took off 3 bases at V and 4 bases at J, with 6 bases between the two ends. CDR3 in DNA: TGTGCCAGCAGTTTCGGGTTTAATGAAAAACTGTTTTTT. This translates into CASSFGFNEKLFF.

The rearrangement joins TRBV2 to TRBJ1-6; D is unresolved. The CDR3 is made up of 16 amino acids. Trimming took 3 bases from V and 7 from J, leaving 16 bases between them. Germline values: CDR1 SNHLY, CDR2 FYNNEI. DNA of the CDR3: TGTGCCAGCAGTGATCGCATGAGGCGGATAAATTCACCCCTCCACTTT. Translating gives CASSDRMRRINSPLHF.

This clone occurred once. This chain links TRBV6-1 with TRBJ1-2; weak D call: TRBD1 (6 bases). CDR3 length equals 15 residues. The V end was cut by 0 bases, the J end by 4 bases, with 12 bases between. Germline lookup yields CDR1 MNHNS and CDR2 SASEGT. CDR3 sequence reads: CASSEAVGGPYGYTF. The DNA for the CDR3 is TGTGCCAGCAGTGAAGCTGTTGGGGGCCCCTATGGCTACACCTTC.

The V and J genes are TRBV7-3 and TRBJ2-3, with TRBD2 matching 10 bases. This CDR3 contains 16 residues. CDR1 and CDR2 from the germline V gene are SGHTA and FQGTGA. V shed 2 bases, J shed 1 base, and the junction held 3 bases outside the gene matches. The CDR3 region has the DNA TGTGCCAGCAGCTTAGGGGGGACTAGCGGCACAGATACGCAGTATTTT. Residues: CASSLGGTSGTDTQYF. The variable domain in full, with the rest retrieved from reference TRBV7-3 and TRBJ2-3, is GAGVSQTPSNKVTEKGKYVELRCDPISGHTALYWYRQSLGQGPEFLIYFQGTGAADDSGLPNDRFFAVRPEGSVSTLKIQRTERGDSAVYLCASSLGGTSGTDTQYFGPGTRLTVL.

Written as DNA, the CDR3 is TGCGCCAGCAGCCAGGGGACAGGGAACAATGAGCAGTTCTTC. Translation: CASSQGTGNNEQFF. The chain joins TRBV4-3 to TRBJ2-1, with TRBD1 matching 9 bases. The CDR3 loop spans 14 amino acids. Germline CDR1 and CDR2: LGHNA and YSLEER. Trimming at V came to 3 bases and at J to 5 bases, leaving 2 bases not matched to a gene.

The chain's CDR3 is CASSLKPGLTQFF. CDR3 in DNA: TGTGCCAGCAGTTTAAAACCGGGACTAACACAGTTCTTC. V usage is TRBV6-2 or TRBV6-3 and J usage is TRBJ2-1; 7 nucleotides match TRBD2. The germline CDR1 and CDR2 sequences are MNHEY and SVGEGT. After removal of 4 bases from V and 13 bases from J, the junction contained 10 bases not matched to a gene. This CDR3 is 13 amino acids long.

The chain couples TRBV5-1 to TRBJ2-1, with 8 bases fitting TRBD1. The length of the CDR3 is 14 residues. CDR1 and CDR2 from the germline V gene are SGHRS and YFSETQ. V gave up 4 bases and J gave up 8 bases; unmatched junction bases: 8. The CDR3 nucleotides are TGCGCCAGCAGCCCGGGACAGGAAGGGGATGAGCAGTTCTTC. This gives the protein CASSPGQEGDEQFF.